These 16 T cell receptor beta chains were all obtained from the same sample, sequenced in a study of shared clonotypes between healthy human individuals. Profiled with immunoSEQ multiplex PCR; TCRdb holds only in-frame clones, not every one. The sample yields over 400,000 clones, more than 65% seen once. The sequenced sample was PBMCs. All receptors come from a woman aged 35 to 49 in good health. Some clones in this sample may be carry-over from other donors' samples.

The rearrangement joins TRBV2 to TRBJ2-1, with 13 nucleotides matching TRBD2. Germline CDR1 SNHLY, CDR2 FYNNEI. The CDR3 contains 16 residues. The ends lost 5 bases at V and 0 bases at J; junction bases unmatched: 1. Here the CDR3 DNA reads TGTGCCAGCAGTTGGACTAGCGGGAGCTCCTACAATGAGCAGTTCTTC. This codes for CASSWTSGSSYNEQFF.

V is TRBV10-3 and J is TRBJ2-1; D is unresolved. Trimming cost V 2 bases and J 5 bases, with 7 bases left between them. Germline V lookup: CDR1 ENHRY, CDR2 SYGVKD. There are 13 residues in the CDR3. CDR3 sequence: CAISELANNEQFF. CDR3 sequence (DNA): TGTGCCATCAGTGAGCTCGCCAACAATGAGCAGTTCTTC.

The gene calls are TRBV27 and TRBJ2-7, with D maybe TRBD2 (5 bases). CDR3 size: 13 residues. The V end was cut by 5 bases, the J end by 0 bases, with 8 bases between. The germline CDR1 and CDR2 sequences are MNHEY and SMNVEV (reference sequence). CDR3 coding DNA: TGTGCCAGCAGTAGGGAGAGCTCCTACGAGCAGTACTTC. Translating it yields CASSRESSYEQYF.

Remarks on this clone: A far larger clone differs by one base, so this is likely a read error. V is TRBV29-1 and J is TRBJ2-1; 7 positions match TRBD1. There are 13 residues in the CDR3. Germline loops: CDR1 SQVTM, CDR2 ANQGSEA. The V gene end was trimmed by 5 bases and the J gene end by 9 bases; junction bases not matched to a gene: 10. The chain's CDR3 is CSVRDSLWPEQFF. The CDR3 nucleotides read TGCAGCGTTAGGGACAGCCTCTGGCCTGAGCAGTTCTTC.

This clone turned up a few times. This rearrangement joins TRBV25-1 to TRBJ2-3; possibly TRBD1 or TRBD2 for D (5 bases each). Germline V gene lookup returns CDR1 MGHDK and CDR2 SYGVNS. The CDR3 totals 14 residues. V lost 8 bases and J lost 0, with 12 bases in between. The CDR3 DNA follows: TGTGCCAGCGCCGGGGCGACAAGCACAGATACGCAGTATTTT. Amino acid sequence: CASAGATSTDTQYF.

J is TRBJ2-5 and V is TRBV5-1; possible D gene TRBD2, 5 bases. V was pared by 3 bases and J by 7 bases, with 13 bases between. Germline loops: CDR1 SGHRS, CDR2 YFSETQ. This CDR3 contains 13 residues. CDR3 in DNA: TGCGCCAGCAGCTCCCGGGATCGAGGGACCCAGTACTTC. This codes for CASSSRDRGTQYF.

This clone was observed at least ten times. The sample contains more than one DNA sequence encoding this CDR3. This CDR3 is CASSRYREQYF. CDR3 DNA sequence: TGTGCCAGCAGCCGGTACAGGGAGCAGTACTTC. The chain recombines TRBV7-2 with TRBJ2-7; possible D gene TRBD1, 5 bases. Per the germline V gene, CDR1 is SGHTA and CDR2 is FQGNSA. V dropped 5 bases and J dropped 7 bases, with 9 bases sitting between them. CDR3 length: 11 amino acids.

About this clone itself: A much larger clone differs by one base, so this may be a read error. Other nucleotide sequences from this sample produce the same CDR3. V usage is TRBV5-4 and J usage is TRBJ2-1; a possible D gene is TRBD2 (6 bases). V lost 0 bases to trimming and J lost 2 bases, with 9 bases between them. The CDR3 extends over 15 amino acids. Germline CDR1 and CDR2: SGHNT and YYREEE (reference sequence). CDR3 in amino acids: CASSLVGTPYNEQFF. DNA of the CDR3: TGTGCCAGCAGCTTGGTAGGGACTCCCTACAATGAGCAGTTCTTC.

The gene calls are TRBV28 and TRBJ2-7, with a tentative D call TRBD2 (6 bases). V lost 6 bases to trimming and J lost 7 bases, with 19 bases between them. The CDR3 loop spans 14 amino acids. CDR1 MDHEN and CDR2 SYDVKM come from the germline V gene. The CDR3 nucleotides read TGTGCCAGCAGAACGCCGTCGGGACTTCCAGAGCAGTACTTC. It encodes CASRTPSGLPEQYF.

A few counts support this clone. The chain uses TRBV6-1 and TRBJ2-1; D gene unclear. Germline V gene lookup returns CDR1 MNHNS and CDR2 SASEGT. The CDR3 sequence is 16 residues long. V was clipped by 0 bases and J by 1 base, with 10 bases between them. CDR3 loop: CASSEASGGSYNEQFF. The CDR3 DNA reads TGTGCCAGCAGTGAAGCGTCGGGCGGTTCCTACAATGAGCAGTTCTTC.

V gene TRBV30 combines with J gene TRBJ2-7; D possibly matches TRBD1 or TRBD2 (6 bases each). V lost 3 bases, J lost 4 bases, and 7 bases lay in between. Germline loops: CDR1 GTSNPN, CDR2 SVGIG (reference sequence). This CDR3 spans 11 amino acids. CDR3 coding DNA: TGTGCCTGGAGAGGGGGGTACGAGCAGTACTTC. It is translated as CAWRGGYEQYF.

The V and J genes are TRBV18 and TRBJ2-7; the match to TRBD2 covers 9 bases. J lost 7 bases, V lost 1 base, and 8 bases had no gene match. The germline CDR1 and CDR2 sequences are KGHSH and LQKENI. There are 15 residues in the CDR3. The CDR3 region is CASSPQASGALEQYF. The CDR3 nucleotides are TGTGCCAGCTCACCACAGGCTAGCGGGGCCCTGGAGCAGTACTTC. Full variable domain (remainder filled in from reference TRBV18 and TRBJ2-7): NAGVMQNPRHLVRRRGQEARLRCSPMKGHSHVYWYRQLPEEGLKFMVYLQKENIIDESGMPKERFSAEFPKEGPSILRIQQVVRGDSAAYFCASSPQASGALEQYFGPGTRLTVT.

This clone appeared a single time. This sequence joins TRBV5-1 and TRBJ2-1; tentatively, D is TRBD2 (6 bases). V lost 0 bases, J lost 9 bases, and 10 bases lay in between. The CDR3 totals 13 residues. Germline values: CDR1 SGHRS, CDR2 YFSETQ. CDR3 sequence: CASSLDPEGEQFF. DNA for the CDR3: TGCGCCAGCAGCTTGGACCCGGAGGGTGAGCAGTTCTTC.

The CDR3 DNA reads TGTGCCAGAAGCTTGAGGACAGGGATGGGGGAGACCCAGTACTTC. Translation gives CARSLRTGMGETQYF. The V and J genes are TRBV5-3 and TRBJ2-5; 8 bases are shared with TRBD1. TRBV5-3 carries the ORF label, with uncertain function. CDR3 length: 15 residues. V lost 1 base and J lost 5; bases outside the gene matches: 7.

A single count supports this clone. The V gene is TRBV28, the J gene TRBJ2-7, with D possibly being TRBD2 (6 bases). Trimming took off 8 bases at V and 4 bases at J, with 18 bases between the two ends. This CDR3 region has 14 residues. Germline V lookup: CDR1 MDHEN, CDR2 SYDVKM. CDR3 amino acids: CASFEDRDSYEQYF. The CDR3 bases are TGTGCCAGCTTTGAGGACCGGGACTCTTACGAGCAGTACTTC.

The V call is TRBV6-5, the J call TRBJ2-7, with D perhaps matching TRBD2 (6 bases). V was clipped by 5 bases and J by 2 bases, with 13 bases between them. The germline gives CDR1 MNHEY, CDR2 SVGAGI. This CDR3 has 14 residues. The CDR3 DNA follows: TGTGCCAGCAGTCCCAGGGAGGCAGCCTACGAGCAGTACTTC. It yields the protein CASSPREAAYEQYF.